The T cell receptor beta chain under discussion was sequenced for a study of Ad26.COV2.S vaccination and SARS-CoV-2 variants. Only in-frame clones appear in the TCRdb table, and some are missing; sequencing was by immunoSEQ multiplex PCR. The sample holds 410,000 or so clones; approximately 92% are singletons and the top ten take around 1.7%. Stated treatment: some 20 received Ad26.COV2.S at low or high dose, single or two shots; 5 received placebo; per-sample allocation not given. Each sample was drawn 63 days after the first injection (of vaccine or placebo). The CDR3 contains 15 residues. The V gene lost 5 bases and the J gene lost 0 bases, with 11 bases spanning the gap. Germline V gene sequence: CDR1 MNHEY, CDR2 SMNVEV (reference sequence).

The sample in question was peripheral blood, obtained in a trial of Ad26.COV2.S vaccine versus placebo. The source is a person between 18 and 65 years old who received the Ad26.COV2.S COVID-19 vaccine or a placebo. The rearrangement links TRBV27 to TRBJ1-5; D gene ambiguous. The CDR3, as DNA: TGTGCCAGCAGTGAAGACTTCTATAGCAATCAGCCCCAGCATTTT. Its translation is CASSEDFYSNQPQHF.